These 29 T cell receptor beta chains originate from one sample sequenced in a study of identical twins. TCRdb reanalysed the 5' RACE reads using MiXCR and keeps one entry per CDR3 protein. The sample records about 530,000 distinct CDR3 sequences, about 16% being singletons. These data were also reused for a study on yellow fever vaccine responses in identical twins.

Sequencing used CD4+ T cells sorted from blood. Every receptor here comes from a woman aged 18-29 years in good health.

This clonotype was counted a few times. V usage is TRBV20-1 and J usage is TRBJ2-3; TRBD1 might be the D (5 bases). CDR1 and CDR2 from the germline V gene are DFQATT and SNEGSKA (reference sequence). Trimming stripped 0 bases from V and 0 bases from J, with 16 bases between. This CDR3 is 17 amino acids long. CDR3 bases: TGCAGTGCTAGAGATCCTCAGACAGCCTCTAGCACAGATACGCAGTATTTT. Translated: CSARDPQTASSTDTQYF.

The gene calls are TRBV3-1 and TRBJ1-3; D gene unclear. Trimming cost V 2 bases and J 7 bases, with 12 bases left between them. The CDR3 runs 14 residues. Germline loops: CDR1 LGHDT, CDR2 YNNKEL (reference sequence). The CDR3 sequence is CASSQSPPTNTIYF. CDR3 nucleotide sequence: TGTGCCAGCAGCCAAAGCCCCCCCACGAACACCATATATTTT. The full variable domain, in which reference TRBV3-1 and TRBJ1-3 provide the parts outside the CDR3, is DTAVSQTPKYLVTQMGNDKSIKCEQNLGHDTMYWYKQDSKKFLKIMFSYNNKELIINETVPNRFSPKSPDKAHLNLHINSLELGDSAVYFCASSQSPPTNTIYFGEGSWLTVV.

The chain carries TRBV7-8 and TRBJ2-7; D is tentatively TRBD1 or TRBD2 (5 bases each). CDR1 and CDR2 (germline): SGHVS, FQNEAQ. The V end was cut by 1 base, the J end by 3 bases, with 13 bases between. The CDR3 is 15 residues long. The CDR3 coding sequence is TGTGCCAGCAGCTTAGAATTGGGACCCAACTACGAGCAGTACTTC. It specifies CASSLELGPNYEQYF.

This clonotype was observed a handful of times. The gene calls are TRBV19 and TRBJ2-3; D gene ambiguous. Trimming removed 4 bases at V and 3 bases at J, with 11 bases between. Germline V gives CDR1 LNHDA, CDR2 SQIVND (reference sequence). CDR3 length equals 14 residues. The CDR3 nucleotides read TGTGCCAGTAGTAGTGGGGTAGCTACAGATACGCAGTATTTT. Its protein product is CASSSGVATDTQYF. The full variable domain, rest sourced from reference TRBV19 and TRBJ2-3, is DGGITQSPKYLFRKEGQNVTLSCEQNLNHDAMYWYRQDPGQGLRLIYYSQIVNDFQKGDIAEGYSVSREKKESFPLTVTSAQKNPTAFYLCASSSGVATDTQYFGPGTRLTVL.

The rearrangement links TRBV14 to TRBJ2-1, with TRBD2 identical over 11 bases. V lost 1 base to trimming and J lost 1 base; unmatched junction nucleotides: 3. The CDR3 loop spans 17 amino acids. From germline, CDR1 is SGHDN and CDR2 FVKESK. CDR3 sequence (DNA): TGTGCCAGCAGCCAAGTAATAGCGGGAGGGTCCTACAATGAGCAGTTCTTC. Translating gives CASSQVIAGGSYNEQFF.

This clonotype has just a few counts. The chain combines TRBV9 with TRBJ1-2; no clear D gene. The CDR3 runs 15 residues. Germline V gene sequence: CDR1 SGDLS, CDR2 YYNGEE. V gave up 1 base and J gave up 7 bases, with 17 bases separating them. CDR3 nucleotide sequence: TGTGCCAGCAGCGTAAGGAGGGATTTTGGGAGTGGCTACACCTTC. The encoded protein is CASSVRRDFGSGYTF.

V is TRBV5-1 and J is TRBJ2-2, with D tentatively TRBD2 (5 bases). The CDR3 consists of 16 residues. V lost 5 bases and J 4 bases, leaving 18 bases between the germline ends. Per the germline V gene, CDR1 is SGHRS and CDR2 is YFSETQ. The CDR3 spells CASRPGPAESTGELFF. CDR3 DNA: TGCGCCAGCAGACCGGGCCCAGCGGAGTCCACCGGGGAGCTGTTTTTT.

The rearrangement uses TRBV28 and TRBJ1-2; D remains unclear. The CDR3 is 12 amino acids. V was shortened by 1 base and J by 6 bases, with 6 bases between the two germline ends. Per the germline V gene, CDR1 is MDHEN and CDR2 is SYDVKM. The CDR3 DNA is TGTGCCAGCAGTTTATTTTTGCATGGCTACACCTTC. It translates to CASSLFLHGYTF.

This clonotype was recorded a few times. The chain employs TRBV29-1 and TRBJ2-5; 8 bases agree with TRBD1. The CDR3 is 12 amino acids. V gave up 7 bases and J gave up 1 base; unmatched junction bases: 2. Germline V gives CDR1 SQVTM, CDR2 ANQGSEA. In DNA, the CDR3 is TGCAGCGAACAGGGGGTCCAAGAGACCCAGTACTTC. Residues: CSEQGVQETQYF.

This chain's CDR3 is CASSWAAPIKADTQYF. The DNA for the CDR3 is TGTGCCAGCAGTTGGGCAGCCCCGATCAAGGCGGATACGCAGTATTTT. The chain carries TRBV12-3 or TRBV12-4 and TRBJ2-3; D is undetermined. Trimming left V 4 bases short and J 6 bases short, with 20 bases between. The CDR3 is 16 amino acids.

This clonotype was observed many times. V usage is TRBV29-1 and J usage is TRBJ2-4, with D perhaps matching TRBD1 (6 bases). Germline lookup yields CDR1 SQVTM and CDR2 ANQGSEA. The CDR3 covers 14 residues. The ends were cut back, 5 bases at V and 3 bases at J, with 14 bases in the middle. The CDR3 reads CSVLKGDGKNIQYF. Written as DNA, the CDR3 is TGCAGCGTTCTTAAGGGGGACGGCAAAAACATTCAGTACTTC. Full variable domain (outside the CDR3, taken from reference TRBV29-1 and TRBJ2-4): SAVISQKPSRDICQRGTSLTIQCQVDSQVTMMFWYRQQPGQSLTLIATANQGSEATYESGFVIDKFPISRPNLTFSTLTVSNMSPEDSSIYLCSVLKGDGKNIQYFGAGTRLSVL.

This clonotype occurred a few times. The CDR3 sequence: CASSFRDRVFGELFF. CDR3 DNA: TGTGCCAGCAGTTTCCGGGACAGGGTGTTCGGGGAGCTGTTTTTT. The rearrangement links TRBV12-3 or TRBV12-4 to TRBJ2-2, with 9 bases identical to TRBD1. The CDR3 runs to 15 residues. The junction had 6 bases not matched to a gene; V was cut back by 3 bases and J by 7 bases.

This clonotype occurred a few times. The chain is built from TRBV7-9 and TRBJ2-5; D remains unclear. The CDR3 extends over 14 amino acids. The V and J ends lost 2 bases and 0 bases respectively, with 7 bases between them. The germline V gene encodes CDR1 SEHNR and CDR2 FQNEAQ (reference sequence). DNA for the CDR3: TGTGCCAGCAGCTTACTTCTAGACCAAGAGACCCAGTACTTC. This codes for CASSLLLDQETQYF.

V is TRBV12-3 or TRBV12-4 and J is TRBJ2-1; the match to TRBD2 covers 14 bases. The J segment lost 12 bases and the V segment lost 6 bases, leaving 10 bases of the junction unmatched. CDR3 size: 15 residues. This CDR3 reads CASSTGTSGSSGQFF. The CDR3 region has the DNA TGTGCCAGCAGCACAGGGACTAGCGGGAGTAGTGGGCAGTTCTTC.

This chain links TRBV15 with TRBJ2-3; TRBD1 is a possible D gene (6 bases). V was trimmed by 1 base and J by 5 bases, leaving 7 bases between them. The CDR3 is 13 residues long. CDR1 is LNHNV, CDR2 YYDKDF, per germline (reference sequence). The CDR3 loop is CATSRAGVDTQYF. The CDR3, as DNA: TGTGCCACCAGCAGAGCAGGGGTAGATACGCAGTATTTT.

This clonotype has just a few counts. V gene TRBV20-1 combines with J gene TRBJ1-1; D remains ambiguous. With 5 bases removed from V and 3 bases from J, the gap between germline ends came to 16 bases. The CDR3 totals 14 residues. CDR1 is DFQATT and CDR2 is SNEGSKA in the germline V gene (reference sequence). CDR3 sequence (DNA): TGCAGTGCTCCTTCGTTTCCGTCGGACACTGAAGCTTTCTTT. Its translation: CSAPSFPSDTEAFF.

There are a few counts of this clonotype. V and J are TRBV7-6 and TRBJ2-1; 8 positions agree with TRBD2. With 5 bases clipped from V and 4 bases from J, the junction kept 7 bases outside the gene matches. This CDR3 has 15 amino acids. The V gene's germline CDR1 is SGHVS and CDR2 FNYEAQ. CDR3 loop: CASSAGLDVYNEQFF. CDR3 coding DNA: TGTGCCAGCAGCGCGGGACTAGATGTTTACAATGAGCAGTTCTTC.

The table lists this clonotype with a few counts. V is TRBV19 and J is TRBJ2-1; 11 positions agree with TRBD2. CDR1 is LNHDA, CDR2 SQIVND, per germline (reference sequence). V dropped 11 bases and J dropped 6; count of bases not matched to a gene: 12. The CDR3 loop spans 15 amino acids. The CDR3 region has the DNA TGTGCCGCATCCCCACTAGCGGGAGTTCCCAATGAGCAGTTCTTC. It specifies CAASPLAGVPNEQFF.

This clonotype was seen a few times. V gene TRBV29-1 combines with J gene TRBJ2-1; D is perhaps TRBD1 (6 bases). With 6 bases removed from V and 6 bases from J, the gap between germline ends came to 21 bases. Germline CDR1 SQVTM, CDR2 ANQGSEA. The CDR3 has 15 amino acids. Written as DNA, the CDR3 is TGCAGCGTCCCGATGGGGGCAGGGTCTTCCAATGAGCAGTTCTTC. It specifies CSVPMGAGSSNEQFF.

The chain links TRBV12-3 or TRBV12-4 to TRBJ2-5, with D unresolved. The CDR3 has 12 residues. V was shortened by 4 bases and J by 5 bases, with 8 bases between the two germline ends. This chain's CDR3 is CASSSTWETQYF. The CDR3 DNA is TGTGCCAGCAGTTCCACATGGGAGACCCAGTACTTC.

This clonotype was seen a handful of times. The chain joins TRBV28 to TRBJ2-7, with 7 bases matching TRBD2. The CDR3 consists of 14 residues. V gave up 5 bases and J gave up 1 base; unmatched junction bases: 5. Germline-derived CDR1 and CDR2 are MDHEN and SYDVKM. In DNA, the CDR3 is TGTGCCAGCAGTGAAGCGGGGCTATCCTACGAGCAGTACTTC. As protein: CASSEAGLSYEQYF.

This clonotype has just a few counts. J is TRBJ2-5 and V is TRBV6-1, with 11 bases that match TRBD2. The V gene's germline CDR1 is MNHNS and CDR2 SASEGT. The junction had 4 bases not matched to a gene; V was cut back by 6 bases and J by 1 base. The CDR3 is 15 residues long. The CDR3 DNA sequence: TGTGCCAGCAGCCCCACTAGCGGGGGCCAAGAGACCCAGTACTTC. Protein: CASSPTSGGQETQYF.

The chain carries TRBV11-2 and TRBJ2-2; D call uncertain. Germline CDR1 and CDR2: SGHAT and FQNNGV. The CDR3 loop spans 15 amino acids. With 2 bases removed from V and 4 bases from J, the gap between germline ends came to 11 bases. CDR3: CASSLHAVSTGELFF. CDR3 nucleotides: TGTGCCAGCAGCTTACATGCAGTCAGCACCGGGGAGCTGTTTTTT.

The V and J genes are TRBV7-9 and TRBJ1-6; D is undetermined. Germline V gene data show CDR1 as SEHNR and CDR2 as FQNEAQ (reference sequence). Deletions cut 2 bases from V and 8 bases from J, with 10 bases between. The length of the CDR3 is 14 residues. The CDR3 nucleotides are TGTGCCAGCAGCTTACGGGATGGGTATTCACCCCTCCACTTT. Translation: CASSLRDGYSPLHF.

The gene calls are TRBV28 and TRBJ2-4; 13 bases align to TRBD2. The CDR3 runs 14 residues. V shed 6 bases and J 11 bases; nucleotides not matched to a gene: 7. The germline CDR1 and CDR2 sequences are MDHEN and SYDVKM. In nucleotides, the CDR3 is TGTGCCAGCAGCGACACTAGCGGGAGGGTCTTTCAGTACTTC. The encoded protein is CASSDTSGRVFQYF.

This clonotype was observed a few times. The rearrangement links TRBV12-3 or TRBV12-4 to TRBJ1-1; D is ambiguous. Trimming took 3 bases from V and 7 from J, leaving 6 bases between them. The CDR3 totals 11 residues. CDR3 DNA sequence: TGTGCCAGCAGTTTGTTTAATGAAGCTTTCTTT. Its protein is CASSLFNEAFF.

Regarding this clonotype: A much more abundant neighbour one base away suggests this may be a read error. The chain couples TRBV28 to TRBJ2-3; TRBD1 might be the D (5 bases). Germline V gene sequence: CDR1 MDHEN, CDR2 SYDVKM. This CDR3 has 17 amino acids. CDR3 protein: CASSTLTDLEGTDTPYF. The CDR3 nucleotides read TGTGCCAGCAGCACCTTGACAGACCTCGAAGGCACAGATACGCCGTATTTT.

This clonotype appeared a few times. The V and J genes are TRBV24-1 and TRBJ2-5; D is undetermined. The CDR3 extends over 15 amino acids. V gave up 2 bases and J gave up 5 bases, with 14 bases separating them. The germline gives CDR1 KGHDR, CDR2 SFDVKD. CDR3 sequence reads: CATSDSGGTHETQYF. The CDR3 DNA reads as TGTGCCACCAGTGATTCCGGCGGAACACACGAGACCCAGTACTTC.

CDR3 sequence (DNA): TGTGCCAGCAGCGTCTCACCCGCGAACACCGGGGAGCTGTTTTTT. It specifies CASSVSPANTGELFF. The chain recombines TRBV9 with TRBJ2-2, with D unclear. Trimming took off 2 bases at V and 0 bases at J, with 8 bases between the two ends. The germline gives CDR1 SGDLS, CDR2 YYNGEE. CDR3 length equals 15 residues.